This is a list of T cell receptor beta chains from one sample in a study of response to subunit inactivated influenza vaccine. TCRdb processed the RT-PCR reads anew with MiXCR; each CDR3 protein has one entry. The sample consists of 500,000 or so distinct CDR3 sequences, around 9.9% of them appearing once. The specimen comprised PBMCs from blood, sampled roughly 46 days after vaccination. Source of these receptors: a man aged 45-65 years who received an inactivated influenza vaccine. Each CDR3 is given with its conserved first and last residue. A D gene is named only where the DNA matches it firmly. Some rows have no size entry. The others give once, few or many, or a class for an expanded clone.

CDR3 length	clone size	V gene	D gene	J gene	CDR3 DNA	CDR3 protein
17	-	TRBV6-2/TRBV6-3	-	TRBJ2-4	TGTGCCAGCAGTACCGGGACCGTTTATTTAGTCAAAAACATTCAGTACTTC	CASSTGTVYLVKNIQYF
13	-	TRBV6-1	-	TRBJ2-7	TGTGCCAGCAGTCCCCCAGGGGCTCGGGAGCAGTACTTC	CASSPPGAREQYF
13	-	TRBV7-6	-	TRBJ2-1	TGTGCCAGCAGCTTAGCACTTATGGGTGAGCAGTTCTTC	CASSLALMGEQFF
13	-	TRBV5-6	-	TRBJ2-1	TGTGCCAGCAGCTTAAGGGGGAGACTGTGGCAGTTCTTC	CASSLRGRLWQFF
17	few	TRBV28	-	TRBJ2-7	TGTGCCAGCAGTCAAAAAGGAGGGGGGGGCCTTAGTTACGAGCAGTACTTC	CASSQKGGGGLSYEQYF
13	-	TRBV7-6	TRBD1	TRBJ1-1	TGTGCCAGCAGCGGACAGGAGAACACTGAAGCTTTCTTT	CASSGQENTEAFF
14	-	TRBV5-1	-	TRBJ2-7	TGCGCCAGCAGCTTGGGGTCAGGGTGGGACGAGCAGTACTTC	CASSLGSGWDEQYF
19	-	TRBV11-1	TRBD1	TRBJ2-2	TGTGCCAGCAGCCCCCGAACCGTACAGGGGAAAGCGAACACCGGGGAGCTGTTTTTT	CASSPRTVQGKANTGELFF
17	few	TRBV15	-	TRBJ2-4	TGTGCCACCAGCAGAGATCGACAGATGGGCCCGGTAAACATTCAGTACTTC	CATSRDRQMGPVNIQYF
13	many	TRBV24-1	-	TRBJ2-1	TGTGCCACCAGTGACTGGACTGTCAATGAGCAGTTCTTC	CATSDWTVNEQFF